This passage covers 21 T cell receptor beta chains from one sample sequenced in a study of blood T cell repertoires in COVID-19. TCRdb's table, derived via immunoSEQ multiplex PCR, lists solely in-frame clones and lacks some. In the table there are more than 300,000 clones, around four fifths of which are singletons. Sample: peripheral blood. Source of these receptors: a woman aged 50 to 65 with acute or convalescent COVID-19.

This clone was detected once. V usage is TRBV4-2 and J usage is TRBJ2-5, with 12 bases aligning to TRBD2. This CDR3 comprises 18 residues. The V gene's germline CDR1 is LGHNA and CDR2 YNFKEQ. Unmatched junction bases numbered 6, after V lost 1 base and J lost 0 bases. CDR3: CASSQGGGLAGNQETQYF. In nucleotides, the CDR3 is TGTGCCAGCAGCCAAGGGGGAGGACTAGCGGGAAACCAAGAGACCCAGTACTTC.

The V gene is TRBV19, the J gene TRBJ1-4; no firm D call. Germline CDR1 and CDR2: LNHDA and SQIVND (reference sequence). The CDR3 totals 13 residues. V lost 8 bases, J lost 6 bases, and 13 bases lay in between. CDR3 coding DNA: TGTGCCAGTTCCCCCGGGATGGATGAAAAACTGTTTTTT. It encodes CASSPGMDEKLFF.

The CDR3 DNA is TGTGCCAGCAGTGACCGGGGGGCTGGGGAGACCCAGTACTTC. Protein: CASSDRGAGETQYF. The gene calls are TRBV25-1 and TRBJ2-5, with D possibly TRBD2 on 7 matching bases. V was pared by 3 bases and J by 5 bases, with 13 bases between. The CDR3 loop spans 14 amino acids. Germline V gene data show CDR1 as MGHDK and CDR2 as SYGVNS.

This clone was recorded a few times. Other nucleotide sequences in the sample specify the same CDR3. V gene TRBV27 combines with J gene TRBJ1-1, with D uncertain. The CDR3 contains 13 residues. Trimming took 3 bases from V and 4 from J, leaving 9 bases between them. Germline V CDR1 and CDR2: MNHEY, SMNVEV (reference sequence). CDR3: CASSFPGGTEAFF. In DNA form, the CDR3 reads TGTGCCAGCAGTTTCCCAGGAGGCACTGAAGCTTTCTTT.

The rearrangement joins TRBV14 to TRBJ2-7, with D tentatively TRBD2 (6 bases). Germline V gives CDR1 SGHDN, CDR2 FVKESK. The V end was cut by 1 base, the J end by 6 bases, with 10 bases between. The CDR3 is 13 residues long. The chain's CDR3 is CASSQGRLGEQYF. CDR3 nucleotides: TGTGCCAGCAGCCAAGGGAGACTAGGCGAGCAGTACTTC.

This sequence joins TRBV5-1 and TRBJ1-4; D possibly corresponds to TRBD1 (6 bases). CDR1 is SGHRS and CDR2 is YFSETQ in the germline V gene. There are 14 residues in the CDR3. V lost 1 base to trimming and J lost 7 bases, with 11 bases between them. The CDR3: CASSLRGGVEKLFF. CDR3 nucleotides: TGCGCCAGCAGCTTGAGGGGGGGAGTTGAAAAACTGTTTTTT.

V gene TRBV7-3 combines with J gene TRBJ2-1, with 11 bases identical to TRBD2. This CDR3 is 16 amino acids long. The V gene end was trimmed by 7 bases and the J gene end by 7 bases; junction bases not matched to a gene: 12. Per germline, CDR1 SGHTA and CDR2 FQGTGA. The chain's CDR3 is CASTSTTSGMRNEQFF. CDR3 sequence (DNA): TGTGCCAGCACCTCAACGACTAGCGGGATGAGGAATGAGCAGTTCTTC.

The chain links TRBV4-2 to TRBJ1-1; D possibly corresponds to TRBD1 (6 bases). The CDR3 totals 14 residues. CDR1 is LGHNA, CDR2 YNFKEQ, per germline. Trimming pared 0 bases from V and 11 bases from J, leaving 16 bases between. CDR3 in DNA: TGTGCCAGCAGCCAAGATTACAGGGAGGGTCGGGCTTTCTTT. This gives the protein CASSQDYREGRAFF.

The V call is TRBV27, the J call TRBJ2-1, with 8 bases matching TRBD2. The germline CDR1 and CDR2 sequences are MNHEY and SMNVEV (reference sequence). With V trimmed by 7 bases and J by 4 bases, 3 bases remained unmatched. The CDR3 length is 13 residues. CDR3 loop: CASTGGSYNEQFF. CDR3 nucleotide sequence: TGTGCCAGCACGGGAGGGTCTTACAATGAGCAGTTCTTC.

The chain combines TRBV7-3 with TRBJ2-1; 7 bases match TRBD1. CDR1 SGHTA and CDR2 FQGTGA come from the germline V gene. With V trimmed by 4 bases and J by 8 bases, 5 bases remained unmatched. The CDR3 covers 13 residues. The CDR3 region is CASSSDRVDEQFF. The DNA of the CDR3 is TGTGCCAGCAGCTCCGACAGGGTTGATGAGCAGTTCTTC.

This clone has a single count. V is TRBV13 and J is TRBJ2-3, with 13 nucleotides matching TRBD2. The germline V gene has CDR1 PRHDT and CDR2 FYEKMQ (reference sequence). The CDR3 has 17 residues. The ends lost 5 bases at V and 6 bases at J; junction bases unmatched: 11. The chain's CDR3 is CASSTRGLAGRSDTQYF. CDR3 nucleotides: TGTGCCAGCAGCACTAGGGGACTAGCGGGGCGTTCGGATACGCAGTATTTT.

The chain uses TRBV11-2 and TRBJ2-5, with D perhaps TRBD2 (5 bases). The CDR3 sequence is 14 residues long. In germline, CDR1 is SGHAT, CDR2 FQNNGV. The V gene lost 5 bases and the J gene lost 2 bases, with 12 bases spanning the gap. In nucleotides, the CDR3 is TGTGCCAGCAGCCAAGCACTAGTACAAGAGACCCAGTACTTC. This gives the protein CASSQALVQETQYF.

The chain combines TRBV5-1 with TRBJ1-5; D is ambiguous. Germline CDR1 reads SGHRS; CDR2 reads YFSETQ. The CDR3 is 16 residues long. Trimming cost V 2 bases and J 7 bases, with 19 bases left between them. This chain's CDR3 is CASSFDALGGRQPQHF. DNA for the CDR3: TGCGCCAGCAGCTTCGATGCTCTTGGAGGGCGGCAGCCCCAGCATTTT.

The chain recombines TRBV11-3 with TRBJ2-5; 8 bases are a match to TRBD2. After removal of 5 bases from V and 5 bases from J, the junction contained 7 bases not matched to a gene. The CDR3 spans 14 residues. From germline, CDR1 is SGHNT and CDR2 YENEEA. CDR3 region: CASSQDPGGETQYF. DNA of the CDR3: TGTGCCAGCAGCCAAGACCCGGGGGGGGAGACCCAGTACTTC.

This sequence joins TRBV15 and TRBJ2-3; 10 bases agree with TRBD2. From germline, CDR1 is LNHNV and CDR2 YYDKDF (reference sequence). V lost 0 bases and J lost 6; bases outside the gene matches: 24. The CDR3 extends over 22 amino acids. The CDR3 here is CATSRDSPRPSGGVSVWDTQYF. The CDR3 coding sequence is TGTGCCACCAGCAGAGATAGCCCCCGGCCTAGCGGGGGCGTGAGTGTATGGGATACGCAGTATTTT.

This clone was seen only once. The J gene is TRBJ2-7, the V gene TRBV4-2; TRBD2 matches 11 bases. The germline V gene has CDR1 LGHNA and CDR2 YNFKEQ. J lost 5 bases, V lost 8 bases, and 14 bases had no gene match. This CDR3 comprises 16 residues. The CDR3 DNA follows: TGTGCCAGCGGACTGGGGTTTAGCGGGAGGGCCCACGAGCAGTACTTC. It is translated as CASGLGFSGRAHEQYF.

This clone was found a few times. The chain recombines TRBV14 with TRBJ1-6, with D unclear. Trimming pared 0 bases from V and 9 bases from J, leaving 9 bases between. Germline CDR1 and CDR2: SGHDN and FVKESK. The CDR3 runs to 14 residues. The CDR3: CASSQEGRGSPLHF. The CDR3 bases are TGTGCCAGCAGCCAAGAGGGGAGAGGTTCACCCCTCCACTTT.

The chain is built from TRBV7-9 and TRBJ2-3, with 9 bases identical to TRBD1. The junction had 5 bases not matched to a gene; V was cut back by 2 bases and J by 2 bases. CDR1 and CDR2 (germline): SEHNR, FQNEAQ (reference sequence). The CDR3 sequence is 16 residues long. The CDR3 loop is CASSLLGQGYTDTQYF. The CDR3 nucleotides are TGTGCCAGCAGCTTACTCGGACAGGGGTACACAGATACGCAGTATTTT.

The chain uses TRBV15 and TRBJ1-4; 7 nucleotides line up with TRBD1. The CDR3 runs 16 residues. The junction had 6 bases not matched to a gene; V was cut back by 1 base and J by 4 bases. Per the germline V gene, CDR1 is LNHNV and CDR2 is YYDKDF (reference sequence). CDR3 amino acids: CATSRGQGDYNEKLFF. CDR3 bases: TGTGCCACCAGCAGAGGACAGGGAGATTATAATGAAAAACTGTTTTTT.

The chain carries TRBV21-1 and TRBJ2-7; TRBD2, the D gene given by the table, was not confirmed from the DNA. TRBV21-1 is annotated as a pseudogene. This CDR3 is built from 17 residues. In DNA, the CDR3 is TGTGCCAGCAGCGCCCTGGGGACTAGCGATTACTCCTACGAGCAGTACTTC. This codes for CASSALGTSDYSYEQYF.

The chain has TRBV19 and TRBJ1-3, with 7 bases aligning to TRBD1. J was trimmed by 4 bases and V by 4 bases; bases with no gene match: 4. Germline-derived CDR1 and CDR2 are LNHDA and SQIVND (reference sequence). This CDR3 is built from 14 residues. CDR3 sequence: CASSTTGIGNTIYF. The CDR3 DNA follows: TGTGCCAGTAGTACGACAGGGATAGGAAACACCATATATTTT.